Sequencing of this T cell receptor (beta chain) was carried out in a study of cytomegalovirus exposure and HLA in healthy donors (dated by TCRdb to 2015 to 2018). General notes on the study: According to an earlier analysis of several hundred of the donors, some 180 million T cells yielded roughly 110 million unique TCR beta sequences and 276 Gb of sequence data. Roughly 300 gigabases of sequencing data and around 87 million unique TCR sequences were included in an early release covering 500 to 750 HLA-typed donors. Of the 300 to 500 genotyped donors, 65% to 90% were placed in the genetic ancestry cluster associated with self-reported Caucasian donors. The aim of the study was to test whether cataloging public T cell receptors could identify signatures of past pathogen exposure. The study profiled the T cell repertoires of hundreds of subjects by immunosequencing and related them to cytomegalovirus serostatus. In addition to the first cohort of 650 to 750 subjects, a separate validation cohort of under 150 different subjects was used. To predict cytomegalovirus infection status, the study combined high-throughput TCR immunosequencing, statistical association of individual TCRs with disease status, and machine learning. A later analysis re-examined previously published TCR beta repertoires from more than 600 donors and added high-resolution HLA genotyping to investigate patterns of TCR occurrence. The later analysis used no new phenotypic data to find candidate immune exposures, relying instead on TCR beta sequences and their occurrence across donors. An earlier analysis of approximately 580 of the donors used high-throughput TCR beta sequencing to judge whether each TCR beta V gene segment behaved as functional or pseudogenic. Alongside the repertoire data, information on donor age, sex, ethnicity and CMV serostatus was compiled. A later genetic analysis used genome-wide SNP genotypes for about 65% of the 666 donors, treating that subset as a discovery cohort. Every repertoire in the discovery cohort had been generated on one and the same sequencing platform. Class I and class II HLA loci were covered by the typing at four-digit resolution. The number of donors typed differed by locus, with roughly 620-630 for A, B, C, DRB1 and DQB1, around 520 for DQA1, 600 to 610 for DPA1, and around 430 for DPB1. Roughly five DR-DQ haplotypes were handled as single units for association and clustering, since linkage in the cohort was strong. Among several hundred genotyped donors of the cohort, an average of around 220,000 unique TCR beta nucleotide sequences was sequenced per donor, of which 15% to 20% were non-productive. The research as a whole found: While some public TCRs were present in many individuals, most TCR sequences turned up only very rarely across donors. Assigning TCR associations to individual alleles was difficult when HLA alleles, especially DR and DQ, strongly co-occurred. For the cohort, immune exposure information was limited to CMV serostatus. A later analysis reported that several top co-occurrence clusters appeared linked to parvovirus B19, influenza, CMV and Epstein-Barr virus. HLA typing was unavailable for some donors at each locus, so association tests used only the typed subset. An earlier analysis of 450 to 750 of the donors showed that most TCR beta V segments appeared in productive rearrangements either about 87% or about 30% of the time, which broadly matched IMGT annotations. A cluster of highly shared sequence variants was judged likely to be a technical artifact of the sequencing pipeline. A further reported finding was that TCR beta sequences accurately predicted the HLA-A and HLA-B alleles for most subjects in the first cohort. In vitro tests confirmed that a few of the cytomegalovirus-associated TCR beta chains recognize cytomegalovirus antigens. The study listed 170 or so TCR beta chains as associated with cytomegalovirus. The classifier was reported to diagnose cytomegalovirus status with high specificity and sensitivity in both the original cohort and the validation cohort. At a false discovery rate of 0.05, a later analysis linked under 20,000 TCR beta sequences to specific HLA alleles. The authors suggested that the approach could potentially be extended to other disease states and immunological phenotypes. Around 16 rarely observed V segments, including chromosome 9 orphons, were excluded from the earlier analysis of several hundred of the donors because counts were too low. Sequencing depth was assumed to be roughly uniform across donors in the presence/absence analyses, though that assumption may not hold. A later analysis found that TCR association rates varied across HLA loci, with DRB1 alleles showing the most associated TCRs and HLA-C alleles the fewest. Most CMV-associated TCR beta chains appeared to be HLA-restricted in a later analysis, and the HLA associations seemed to be driven largely by CMV exposure. In a later genetic analysis, a missense DCLRE1C variant was associated with V-gene and J-gene trimming of TCR beta chains, and the association was replicated in an independent cohort. Correlated functional status among segregating V segments might reflect linkage disequilibrium, but an unknown experimental factor could not be ruled out. The cohort was sequenced for TCR beta chains only, and without alpha or paired-chain data the features that could be detected were limited. According to a later genetic analysis, donors in an Asian-associated ancestry cluster had fewer N-insertions in productive TCRs than the approximately 610-donor mean. In a later analysis, HLA-associated TCR beta chains showed more clonal expansion and lower generation probabilities than non-associated chains that were equally common.

The cohort consisted of some 730 healthy bone marrow donors. At the time of sampling, every cohort member was nominally healthy, though immune exposures that went unrecorded were likely present. The donor tested CMV seropositive, placing the donor among the 290 or so seropositive members of the cohort. A peripheral blood sample was provided by each donor, and peripheral blood mononuclear cells were used for TCR beta sequencing. Genomic DNA was extracted from the blood cell samples with the Qiagen DNeasy Blood Extraction Kit. Points on this clone: Its antigen specificity is not known. Base qualities are not provided; no much larger clone lies one nucleotide away.

The library was prepared using the immunoSEQ multiplex PCR assay. For the multiplex PCR, a mixture combining 60 forward primers for TCR Vbeta segments and 13 reverse primers for TCR Jbeta segments was used. Amplification of the CDR3 region of rearranged TCR beta genes was performed with a multiplex PCR assay on genomic DNA. The Illumina HiSeq System was used to sequence the amplified TCR beta libraries as 87-base-pair reads. As for the original processing: In a later analysis, around 80 million unique TCR beta chains were counted across the approximately 670 repertoires, and roughly 10 million of these chains were shared by at least two donors. Raw reads were error-corrected and collapsed into unique sequences with a nearest-neighbor algorithm that merged closely related sequences to remove PCR and sequencing errors. V, D and J gene segments were assigned by aligning CDR3 sequences to IMGT reference sequences. For a sequence to be retained, a match of at least six nucleotides was required to both a V gene segment and a J gene segment. A rearrangement was called productive if the CDR3 had no stop codons and remained in frame with V and J, and every other rearrangement was called non-productive. CDR3 was defined according to IMGT convention as the region running from the second conserved V-encoded cysteine to the conserved J-encoded phenylalanine. The earlier analysis of about 610 of the donors excluded sequences that lacked an unambiguous match to a single V gene segment. An earlier analysis of several hundred of the donors called V segments functional above 56.7% productive rearrangements and segregating when the between-donor standard deviation exceeded 5%. A statistical classification framework was developed to diagnose cytomegalovirus status using the catalog of TCR beta chain sequences. In a later analysis, V and J genes were assigned by comparing TCR nucleotide sequences against IMGT/GENE-DB human TR gene sequences. In a later analysis, CDR3 sequences and most-parsimonious VDJ recombination scenarios were assigned using the TCRdist pipeline. In a later analysis, every TCR beta chain was defined by the combination of its CDR3 amino acid sequence and its V-gene family, and reads without a unique V-gene family were dropped. To address suspected cross-contamination and a sequencing artifact, a later analysis removed 450 to 700 highly shared, low-generation-probability nucleotide sequences. A later analysis calculated a clonal expansion index for each public chain from normalized within-repertoire ranks of inferred template counts. A later analysis computed generation probabilities with a VDJ recombination model fitted to out-of-frame rearrangements, and checked the results against IGoR. A later analysis scored TCR-TCR, TCR-HLA and TCR-CMV co-occurrence with hypergeometric tests, applying a repertoire-size bias correction to TCR pairs. False discovery rates were estimated in a later analysis by permuting HLA or CMV assignments 20 times. In a later analysis, co-occurring TCRs were grouped using DBSCAN, with TCRdist sequence similarity added in when clustering inside HLA-allele-positive subsets. For co-occurrence clustering, repertoires with fewer than 30,000 or more than 120,000 public chains were excluded, along with four to six repertoires with anomalous nucleotide sharing. TCRdb retrieved this table from immuneACCESS and kept in-frame rearrangements only. Not all clones are present; in checked studies, unresolved V genes account for under half, and no reason is known for the remainder. Clone size and the V and J calls come from that table; the DNA yielded D and trimming. The sample table shows some 100,000 clones, and 75% are seen once. The ten largest account for roughly an eighth of the sample.

The sample comprised PBMCs. The sequence was obtained from a male donor in good health and CMV-seropositive.

CDR3 sequence: CAISEDRAYEQYF. In nucleotide form, the sequence is TGTGCCATCAGTGAGGACAGGGCCTACGAGCAGTACTTC. Recombination linked TRBV10-3 to TRBJ2-7; 7 central bases correspond to TRBD1. There are 13 amino acids in the CDR3, from cysteine to phenylalanine inclusive. The retained sequence is limited to the CDR3, 39 bases, with the frame set at the first base. V trim: 2 bases; J trim: 2 bases; unmatched bases: 0. In the germline V gene, CDR1 corresponds to ENHRY and CDR2 to SYGVKD.